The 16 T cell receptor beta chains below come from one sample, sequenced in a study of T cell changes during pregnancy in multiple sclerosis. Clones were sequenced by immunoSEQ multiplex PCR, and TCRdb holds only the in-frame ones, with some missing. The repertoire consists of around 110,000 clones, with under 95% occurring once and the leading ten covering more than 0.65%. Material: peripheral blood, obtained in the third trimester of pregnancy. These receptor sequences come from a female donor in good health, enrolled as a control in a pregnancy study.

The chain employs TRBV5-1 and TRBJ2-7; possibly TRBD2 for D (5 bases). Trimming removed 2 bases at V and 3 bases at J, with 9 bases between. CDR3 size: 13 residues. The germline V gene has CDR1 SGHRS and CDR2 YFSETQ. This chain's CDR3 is CASSFRGIYEQYF. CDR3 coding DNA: TGCGCCAGCAGCTTCCGAGGGATCTACGAGCAGTACTTC.

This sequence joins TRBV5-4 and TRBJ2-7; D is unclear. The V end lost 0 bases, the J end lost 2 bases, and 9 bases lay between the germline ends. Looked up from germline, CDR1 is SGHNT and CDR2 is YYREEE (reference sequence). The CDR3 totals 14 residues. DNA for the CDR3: TGTGCCAGCAGCTTGGCTCTTAGCCCCTACGAGCAGTACTTC. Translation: CASSLALSPYEQYF. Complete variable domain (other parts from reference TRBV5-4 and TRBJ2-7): ETGVTQSPTHLIKTRGQQVTLRCSSQSGHNTVSWYQQALGQGPQFIFQYYREEENGRGNFPPRFSGLQFPNYSSELNVNALELDDSALYLCASSLALSPYEQYFGPGTRLTVT.

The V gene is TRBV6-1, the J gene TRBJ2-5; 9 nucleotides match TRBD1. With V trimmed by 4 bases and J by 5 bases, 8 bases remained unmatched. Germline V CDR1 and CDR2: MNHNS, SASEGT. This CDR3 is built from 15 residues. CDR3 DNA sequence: TGTGCCAGCAGTGCCACAGGGGGCGCCGGGGAGACCCAGTACTTC. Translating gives CASSATGGAGETQYF.

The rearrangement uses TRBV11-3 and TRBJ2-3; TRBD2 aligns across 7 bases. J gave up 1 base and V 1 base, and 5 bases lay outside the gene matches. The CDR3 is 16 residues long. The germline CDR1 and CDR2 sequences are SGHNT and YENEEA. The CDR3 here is CASSLGGGSGTDTQYF. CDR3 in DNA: TGTGCCAGCAGCTTAGGGGGAGGGTCAGGCACAGATACGCAGTATTTT. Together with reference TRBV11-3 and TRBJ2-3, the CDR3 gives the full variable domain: EAGVVQSPRYKIIEKKQPVAFWCNPISGHNTLYWYLQNLGQGPELLIRYENEEAVDDSQLPKDRFSAERLKGVDSTLKIQPAELGDSAVYLCASSLGGGSGTDTQYFGPGTRLTVL.

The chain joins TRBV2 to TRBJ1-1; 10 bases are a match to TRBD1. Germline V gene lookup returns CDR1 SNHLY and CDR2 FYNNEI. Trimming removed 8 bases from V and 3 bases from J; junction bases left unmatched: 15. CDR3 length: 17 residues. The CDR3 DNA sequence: TGTGCCAGCCGTTCCGGGACAGGGGTCTTCAGGGACACTGAAGCTTTCTTT. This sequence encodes CASRSGTGVFRDTEAFF.

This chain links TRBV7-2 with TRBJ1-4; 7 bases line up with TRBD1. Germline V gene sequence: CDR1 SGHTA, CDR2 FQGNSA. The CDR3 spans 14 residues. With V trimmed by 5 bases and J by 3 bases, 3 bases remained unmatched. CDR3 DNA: TGTGCCAGCAGCCTAGACAGGGCTAATGAAAAACTGTTTTTT. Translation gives CASSLDRANEKLFF.

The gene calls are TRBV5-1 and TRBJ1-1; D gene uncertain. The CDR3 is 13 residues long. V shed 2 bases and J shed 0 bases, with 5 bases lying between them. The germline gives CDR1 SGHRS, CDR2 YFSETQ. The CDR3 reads CASSLQMNTEAFF. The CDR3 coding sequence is TGCGCCAGCAGCTTACAGATGAACACTGAAGCTTTCTTT.

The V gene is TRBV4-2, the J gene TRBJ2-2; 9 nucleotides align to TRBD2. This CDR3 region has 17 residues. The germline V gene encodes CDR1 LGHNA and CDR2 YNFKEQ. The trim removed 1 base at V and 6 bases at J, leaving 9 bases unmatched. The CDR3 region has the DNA TGTGCCAGCAGCCAAGGGATAGCGGGGGCCCCCCCCGGGGAGCTGTTTTTT. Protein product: CASSQGIAGAPPGELFF.

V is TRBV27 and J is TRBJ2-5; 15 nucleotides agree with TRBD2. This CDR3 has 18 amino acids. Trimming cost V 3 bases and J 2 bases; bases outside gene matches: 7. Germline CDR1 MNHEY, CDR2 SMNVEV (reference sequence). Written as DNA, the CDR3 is TGTGCCAGCAGTTTCCGACCGGGACTAGCGGGGGGACAAGAGACCCAGTACTTC. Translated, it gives CASSFRPGLAGGQETQYF.

CDR3 DNA: TGTGCCAGTAGTAACGTACAGGGTTCCACTGAAGCTTTCTTT. Its protein is CASSNVQGSTEAFF. The chain links TRBV19 to TRBJ1-1; D possibly corresponds to TRBD1 (6 bases). Germline CDR1 LNHDA, CDR2 SQIVND (reference sequence). The CDR3 sequence is 14 residues long. The V end was cut by 4 bases, the J end by 4 bases, with 13 bases between. The whole variable domain, filled in from reference TRBV19 and TRBJ1-1, reads DGGITQSPKYLFRKEGQNVTLSCEQNLNHDAMYWYRQDPGQGLRLIYYSQIVNDFQKGDIAEGYSVSREKKESFPLTVTSAQKNPTAFYLCASSNVQGSTEAFFGQGTRLTVV.

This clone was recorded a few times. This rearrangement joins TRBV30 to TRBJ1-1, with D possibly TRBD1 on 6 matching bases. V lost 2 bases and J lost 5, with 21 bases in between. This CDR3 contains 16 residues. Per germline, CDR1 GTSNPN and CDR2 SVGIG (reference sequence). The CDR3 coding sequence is TGTGCCTGGAGTCCCAAGGGGGATGGAAGGAGGACTGAAGCTTTCTTT. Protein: CAWSPKGDGRRTEAFF.

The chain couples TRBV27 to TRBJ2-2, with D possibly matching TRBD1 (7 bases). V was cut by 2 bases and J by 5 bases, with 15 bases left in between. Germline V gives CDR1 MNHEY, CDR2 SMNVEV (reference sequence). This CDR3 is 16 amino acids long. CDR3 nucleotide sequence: TGTGCCAGCAGTTTAGTAGGAGGGGGCAATACCGGGGAGCTGTTTTTT. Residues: CASSLVGGGNTGELFF.

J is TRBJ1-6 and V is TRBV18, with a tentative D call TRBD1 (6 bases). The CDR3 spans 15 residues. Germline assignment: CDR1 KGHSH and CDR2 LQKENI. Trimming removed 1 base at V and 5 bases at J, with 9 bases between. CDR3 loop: CASSPQDRDNSPLHF. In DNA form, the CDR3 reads TGTGCCAGCTCACCACAGGACAGAGATAATTCACCCCTCCACTTT.

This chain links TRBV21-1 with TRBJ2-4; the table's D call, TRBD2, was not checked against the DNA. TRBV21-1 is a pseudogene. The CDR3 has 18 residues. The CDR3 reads CASSKAEEFGVTKNIQYF. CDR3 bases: TGTGCCAGCAGCAAAGCGGAGGAATTCGGGGTAACCAAAAACATTCAGTACTTC.

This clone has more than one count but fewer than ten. The CDR3 protein is CASRDKTGVNTEAFF. The CDR3 DNA sequence: TGTGCCAGCAGAGATAAAACAGGAGTGAACACTGAAGCTTTCTTT. The chain recombines TRBV6-4 with TRBJ1-1, with TRBD1 as a possible D gene (5 bases). Germline V gene data show CDR1 as MRHNA and CDR2 as SNTAGT. Trimming took off 6 bases at V and 0 bases at J, with 14 bases between the two ends. The CDR3 length is 15 residues.

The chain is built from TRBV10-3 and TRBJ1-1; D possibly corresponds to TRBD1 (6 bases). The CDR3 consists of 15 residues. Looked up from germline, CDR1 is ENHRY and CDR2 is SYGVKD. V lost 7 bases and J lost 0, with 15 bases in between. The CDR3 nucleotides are TGTGCCATCACCGAAGGGAACAGGGTGAACACTGAAGCTTTCTTT. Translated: CAITEGNRVNTEAFF.